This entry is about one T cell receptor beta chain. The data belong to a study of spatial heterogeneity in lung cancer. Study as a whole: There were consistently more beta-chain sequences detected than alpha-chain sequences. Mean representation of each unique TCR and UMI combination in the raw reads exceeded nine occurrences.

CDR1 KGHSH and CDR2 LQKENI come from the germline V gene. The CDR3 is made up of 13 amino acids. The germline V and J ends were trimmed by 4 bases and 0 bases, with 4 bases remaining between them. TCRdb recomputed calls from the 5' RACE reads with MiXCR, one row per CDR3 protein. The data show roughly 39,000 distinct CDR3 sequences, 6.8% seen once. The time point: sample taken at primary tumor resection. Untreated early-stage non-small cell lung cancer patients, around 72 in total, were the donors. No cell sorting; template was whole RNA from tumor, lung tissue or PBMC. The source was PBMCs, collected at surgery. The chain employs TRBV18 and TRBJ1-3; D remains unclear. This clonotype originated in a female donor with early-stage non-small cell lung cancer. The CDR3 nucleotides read TGTGCCAGCTCACAGAGCTCTGGAAACACCATATATTTT. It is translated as CASSQSSGNTIYF.